The 11 T cell receptor beta chains below come from one sample, sequenced in a study of cytotoxic CD8 clonotypes in ibrutinib-treated CLL. Sequencing used immunoSEQ multiplex PCR; TCRdb keeps in-frame clones, though not all of them. The data contain over 75,000 clones, around 73% of them singletons. The specimen was PBMCs, collected after 12 months of ibrutinib treatment. Every receptor here comes from a human donor with chronic lymphocytic leukemia.

The chain is built from TRBV30 and TRBJ2-5, with D perhaps given as TRBD1 or TRBD2 (5 bases each). The CDR3 is 12 amino acids. V was trimmed by 2 bases and J by 3 bases, leaving 7 bases between them. Germline values: CDR1 GTSNPN, CDR2 SVGIG (reference sequence). CDR3: CAWSQGEETQYF. DNA for the CDR3: TGTGCCTGGAGTCAGGGAGAAGAGACCCAGTACTTC.

V gene TRBV28 combines with J gene TRBJ2-7; the D is unclear. V dropped 7 bases and J dropped 3 bases, with 10 bases sitting between them. Germline lookup yields CDR1 MDHEN and CDR2 SYDVKM. This CDR3 comprises 12 residues. The CDR3 loop is CASKRSFYEQYF. CDR3 bases: TGTGCCAGCAAAAGGAGTTTCTACGAGCAGTACTTC.

This clone was found a few times. CDR3 sequence: CASSRWAKPEEAFF. The CDR3 DNA reads TGTGCCAGCAGTCGTTGGGCAAAGCCAGAAGAAGCTTTCTTT. The rearrangement joins TRBV27 to TRBJ1-1; D is unresolved. Germline lookup yields CDR1 MNHEY and CDR2 SMNVEV (reference sequence). The CDR3 is made up of 14 amino acids. The ends were cut back, 5 bases at V and 8 bases at J, with 18 bases in the middle.

This rearrangement joins TRBV5-6 to TRBJ1-1; D gene ambiguous. This CDR3 is built from 15 residues. Trimming removed 7 bases at V and 2 bases at J, with 18 bases between. Germline assignment: CDR1 SGHDT and CDR2 YYEEEE. CDR3 nucleotides: TGTGCCAGCCGTTCTACGGCGGACCAAAACACTGAAGCTTTCTTT. Its protein product is CASRSTADQNTEAFF.

Comments on this clone: At one end the junction does not follow the germline gene, possibly because of a read error. The chain joins TRBV11-3 to TRBJ2-7; 7 bases are shared with TRBD1. CDR1 is SGHNT, CDR2 YENEEA, per germline. The CDR3 sequence is 16 residues long. Here the CDR3 reads CASSYQTGTTSHEQYF. The CDR3 DNA follows: TGTGCCAGCAGCTACCAGACAGGGACCACCTCCCACGAGCAGTACTTC.

V and J are TRBV10-3 and TRBJ2-3; TRBD2 aligns across 9 bases. The CDR3 has 14 residues. With V trimmed by 8 bases and J by 8 bases, 11 bases remained unmatched. Germline V lookup: CDR1 ENHRY, CDR2 SYGVKD. The CDR3 region is CAIGDSGGPLTQYF. In nucleotides, the CDR3 is TGTGCCATCGGGGATAGCGGGGGCCCCCTTACGCAGTATTTT.

The chain uses TRBV10-3 and TRBJ2-3; possible D gene TRBD1, 6 bases. Trimming took 11 bases from V and 6 from J, leaving 15 bases between them. CDR3 length equals 12 residues. Germline V gene sequence: CDR1 ENHRY, CDR2 SYGVKD. The DNA of the CDR3 is TGTGCCGTCGGCCTCCAGGGGGATACGCAGTATTTT. Translated, it gives CAVGLQGDTQYF.

The rearrangement uses TRBV19 and TRBJ2-2, with no clear D. The germline CDR1 and CDR2 sequences are LNHDA and SQIVND (reference sequence). V was trimmed by 3 bases and J by 4 bases, leaving 9 bases between them. This CDR3 comprises 14 residues. The CDR3 DNA reads TGTGCCAGTAGTATGCCAGGTGGCACCGGGGAGCTGTTTTTT. Its translation: CASSMPGGTGELFF. Variable domain in full (rest from reference TRBV19 and TRBJ2-2): DGGITQSPKYLFRKEGQNVTLSCEQNLNHDAMYWYRQDPGQGLRLIYYSQIVNDFQKGDIAEGYSVSREKKESFPLTVTSAQKNPTAFYLCASSMPGGTGELFFGEGSRLTVL.

With respect to this clone: Other nucleotide sequences from this sample produce the same CDR3. The J gene is TRBJ2-1, the V gene TRBV5-1; a possible D gene is TRBD1 (5 bases). Per germline, CDR1 SGHRS and CDR2 YFSETQ. This CDR3 comprises 13 residues. Trimming removed 2 bases from V and 2 bases from J, with 5 bases in between. The CDR3, as DNA: TGCGCCAGCAGCTTAGGGGCCTACAATGAGCAGTTCTTC. It yields the protein CASSLGAYNEQFF.

This clone came up once. The J gene is TRBJ1-1, the V gene TRBV6-1; D gene ambiguous. The CDR3 runs 18 residues. Germline values: CDR1 MNHNS, CDR2 SASEGT. The germline V and J ends were trimmed by 2 bases and 1 base, with 20 bases remaining between them. CDR3 loop: CASSELLAATTSNTEAFF. In nucleotides, the CDR3 is TGTGCCAGCAGTGAACTGCTGGCAGCCACTACTTCGAACACTGAAGCTTTCTTT.

V and J are TRBV11-3 and TRBJ2-3; D gene uncertain. The ends were cut back, 5 bases at V and 2 bases at J, with 5 bases in the middle. The germline V gene encodes CDR1 SGHNT and CDR2 YENEEA. The CDR3 contains 12 residues. This chain's CDR3 is CASSPNTDTQYF. The CDR3 DNA is TGTGCCAGCAGCCCAAACACAGATACGCAGTATTTT.